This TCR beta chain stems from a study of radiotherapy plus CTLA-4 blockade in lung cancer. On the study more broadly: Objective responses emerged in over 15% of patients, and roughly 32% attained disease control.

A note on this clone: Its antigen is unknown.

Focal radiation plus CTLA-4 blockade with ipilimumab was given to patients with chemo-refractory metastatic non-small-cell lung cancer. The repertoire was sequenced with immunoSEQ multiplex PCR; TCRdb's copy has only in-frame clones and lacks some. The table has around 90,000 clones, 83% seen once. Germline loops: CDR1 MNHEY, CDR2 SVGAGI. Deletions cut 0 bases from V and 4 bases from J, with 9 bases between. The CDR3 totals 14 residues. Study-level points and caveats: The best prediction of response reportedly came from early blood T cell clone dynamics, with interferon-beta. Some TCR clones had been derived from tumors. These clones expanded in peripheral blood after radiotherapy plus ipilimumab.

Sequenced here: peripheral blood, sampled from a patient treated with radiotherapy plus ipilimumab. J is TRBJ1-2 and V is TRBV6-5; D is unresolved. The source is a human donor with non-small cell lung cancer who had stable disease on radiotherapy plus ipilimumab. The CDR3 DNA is TGTGCCAGCAGTTACTCGACTGCAGGCTATGGCTACACCTTC. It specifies CASSYSTAGYGYTF.